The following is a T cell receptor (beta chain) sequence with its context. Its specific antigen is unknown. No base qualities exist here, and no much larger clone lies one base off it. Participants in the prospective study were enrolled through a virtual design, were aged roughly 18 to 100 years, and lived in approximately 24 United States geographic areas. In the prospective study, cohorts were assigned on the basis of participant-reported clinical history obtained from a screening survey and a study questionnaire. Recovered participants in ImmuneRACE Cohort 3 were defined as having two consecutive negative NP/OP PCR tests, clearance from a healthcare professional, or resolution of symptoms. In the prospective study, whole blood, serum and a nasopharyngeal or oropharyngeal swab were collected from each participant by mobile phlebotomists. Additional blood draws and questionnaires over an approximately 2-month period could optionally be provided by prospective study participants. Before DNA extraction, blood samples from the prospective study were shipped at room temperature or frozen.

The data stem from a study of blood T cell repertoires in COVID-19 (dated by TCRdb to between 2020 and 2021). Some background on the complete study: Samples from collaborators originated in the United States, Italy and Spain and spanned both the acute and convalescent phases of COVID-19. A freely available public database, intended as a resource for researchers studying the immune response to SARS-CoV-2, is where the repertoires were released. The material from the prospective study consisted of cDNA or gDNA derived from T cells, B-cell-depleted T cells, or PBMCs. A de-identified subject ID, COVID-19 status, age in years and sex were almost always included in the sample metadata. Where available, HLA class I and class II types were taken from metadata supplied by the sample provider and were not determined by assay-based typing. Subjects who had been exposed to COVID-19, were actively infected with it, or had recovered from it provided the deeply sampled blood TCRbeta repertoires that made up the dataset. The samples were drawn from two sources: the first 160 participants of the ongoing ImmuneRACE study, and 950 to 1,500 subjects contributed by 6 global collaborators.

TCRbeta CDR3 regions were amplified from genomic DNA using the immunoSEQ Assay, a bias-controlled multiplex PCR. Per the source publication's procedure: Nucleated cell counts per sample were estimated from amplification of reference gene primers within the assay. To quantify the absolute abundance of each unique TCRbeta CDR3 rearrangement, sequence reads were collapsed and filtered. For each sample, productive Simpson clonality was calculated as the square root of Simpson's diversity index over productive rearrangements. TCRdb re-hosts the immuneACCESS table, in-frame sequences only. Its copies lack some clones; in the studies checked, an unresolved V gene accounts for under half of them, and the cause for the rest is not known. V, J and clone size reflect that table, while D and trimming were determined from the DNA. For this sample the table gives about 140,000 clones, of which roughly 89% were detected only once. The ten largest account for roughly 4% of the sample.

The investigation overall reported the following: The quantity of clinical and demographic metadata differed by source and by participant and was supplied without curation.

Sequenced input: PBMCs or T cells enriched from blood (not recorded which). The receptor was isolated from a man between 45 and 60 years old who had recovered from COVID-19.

DNA sequence: TGTGCCAGCAGTTCTCAGGGGGTTCAGTTTTTT. This yields the protein CASSSQGVQFF. The rearranged chain carries TRBV7-9 and TRBJ1-4, and TRBD1 matches 7 of the central bases. Reading the germline V gene (reference sequence) gives CDR1 SEHNR and CDR2 FQNEAQ. The CDR3 contains 11 residues, cysteine and phenylalanine counted. The read is trimmed to its CDR3 DNA, 33 bases read in frame from base 1. V is pruned by 6 bases and J by 16 bases, leaving 8 bases of the junction without a gene match.